The 15 T cell receptor beta chains below were found in one sample sequenced in a study of blood T cell repertoires in COVID-19. Libraries were prepared by immunoSEQ multiplex PCR; TCRdb keeps only in-frame clonotypes and omits some of them. Of roughly 100,000 clones listed, around 90% were seen once; the top ten hold about 3%. Material for sequencing was peripheral blood. The receptors originated from a man aged 50 or older with active or convalescent COVID-19.

V gene TRBV27 combines with J gene TRBJ1-5; 10 nucleotides align to TRBD1. Germline V lookup: CDR1 MNHEY, CDR2 SMNVEV (reference sequence). The CDR3 sequence is 15 residues long. With 5 bases clipped from V and 5 bases from J, the junction kept 6 bases outside the gene matches. The CDR3 bases are TGTGCCAGCAGTCAGAGACAGGGGGCGGATCAGCCCCAGCATTTT. The encoded protein is CASSQRQGADQPQHF.

This chain links TRBV30 with TRBJ1-4; a weak D match, TRBD1 (6 bases). Trimming shortened V by 3 bases and J by 0 bases, and 14 bases separated the two germline ends. The CDR3 spans 16 residues. Germline CDR1 is GTSNPN and CDR2 is SVGIG (reference sequence). The chain's CDR3 is CAWRTQGTSTNEKLFF. The DNA for the CDR3 is TGTGCCTGGAGAACGCAGGGGACATCAACTAATGAAAAACTGTTTTTT.

CDR3: CASRPREGNYEQYF. In DNA, the CDR3 is TGTGCCAGTAGACCCAGGGAGGGGAACTACGAGCAGTACTTC. The rearrangement uses TRBV2 and TRBJ2-7; 7 positions match TRBD2. The CDR3 runs to 14 residues. V was clipped by 9 bases and J by 3 bases; unmatched bases: 11. Germline loops: CDR1 SNHLY, CDR2 FYNNEI.

This chain connects TRBV6-5 to TRBJ2-6; D is unresolved. V lost 7 bases to trimming and J lost 4 bases, with 14 bases between them. Germline CDR1 and CDR2: MNHEY and SVGAGI. The CDR3 covers 15 residues. The DNA for the CDR3 is TGTGCCAGCACCACGACTTCGGCGGGGGCCAACGTCCTGACTTTC. Amino acid sequence: CASTTTSAGANVLTF.

V and J are TRBV25-1 and TRBJ2-5; D perhaps matches TRBD1 (5 bases). The germline V gene has CDR1 MGHDK and CDR2 SYGVNS. This CDR3 region has 16 residues. Between the trimmed V and J ends, which lost 6 bases and 4 bases, there was a span of 21 bases. The CDR3: CASSRGALSTAETQYF. DNA of the CDR3: TGTGCCAGCAGCCGTGGGGCTCTGTCTACGGCAGAGACCCAGTACTTC.

This chain links TRBV6-1 with TRBJ1-6; 7 nucleotides align to TRBD1. V lost 3 bases to trimming and J lost 7 bases; unmatched junction nucleotides: 6. CDR3 size: 15 residues. Germline lookup yields CDR1 MNHNS and CDR2 SASEGT. The CDR3 loop is CASSDATGKNSPLHF. The CDR3 bases are TGTGCCAGCAGTGACGCGACAGGGAAAAATTCACCCCTCCACTTT.

The V call is TRBV5-5, the J call TRBJ1-5, with D hard to call. This CDR3 comprises 15 residues. With 2 bases removed from V and 2 bases from J, the gap between germline ends came to 11 bases. CDR1 and CDR2 from the germline V gene are SGHKS and YYEKEE (reference sequence). The CDR3 coding sequence is TGTGCCAGCAGCTTATCAGCCGGAGGCAATCAGCCCCAGCATTTT. Protein product: CASSLSAGGNQPQHF.

This chain joins TRBV6-4 and TRBJ2-6; D is possibly TRBD2 (6 bases). V shed 6 bases and J shed 0 bases, with 12 bases lying between them. This CDR3 is 16 amino acids long. Germline V gives CDR1 MRHNA, CDR2 SNTAGT. CDR3 residues: CASSAEGSSGANVLTF. The DNA for the CDR3 is TGTGCCAGCAGCGCGGAGGGTTCCTCTGGGGCCAACGTCCTGACTTTC.

V is TRBV19 and J is TRBJ1-5; 8 bases line up with TRBD1. After removal of 5 bases from V and 0 bases from J, the junction contained 9 bases not matched to a gene. CDR3 size: 17 residues. In germline, CDR1 is LNHDA, CDR2 SQIVND (reference sequence). The CDR3 reads CASSSTGALYSNQPQHF. DNA of the CDR3: TGTGCCAGTAGTTCGACAGGGGCCCTATATAGCAATCAGCCCCAGCATTTT.

The CDR3 spells CASSTGEQETQYF. The CDR3 nucleotides read TGTGCCAGTAGTACGGGGGAACAAGAGACCCAGTACTTC. The chain uses TRBV19 and TRBJ2-5; weak D call: TRBD2 (6 bases). Germline V gene lookup returns CDR1 LNHDA and CDR2 SQIVND (reference sequence). Trimming took off 4 bases at V and 2 bases at J, with 8 bases between the two ends. The CDR3 totals 13 residues.

The chain recombines TRBV5-4 with TRBJ2-7; tentative D call: TRBD1 (6 bases). The CDR3 is 15 residues long. Trimming took 5 bases from V and 2 from J, leaving 17 bases between them. Germline V CDR1 and CDR2: SGHNT, YYREEE (reference sequence). The CDR3 reads CASRRDTQGTYEQYF. CDR3 coding DNA: TGTGCCAGCAGACGGGACACCCAAGGTACCTACGAGCAGTACTTC.

This clone was seen only once. The rearrangement links TRBV6-1 to TRBJ2-3; 7 bases match TRBD2. The germline V gene has CDR1 MNHNS and CDR2 SASEGT. This CDR3 spans 15 amino acids. V lost 3 bases, J lost 2 bases, and 5 bases stayed unmatched. The CDR3 reads CASSEAGVNTDTQYF. The CDR3 bases are TGTGCCAGCAGTGAGGCGGGGGTCAACACAGATACGCAGTATTTT.

The V call is TRBV6-5, the J call TRBJ1-1; TRBD1 aligns across 8 bases. There are 15 residues in the CDR3. The junction had 11 bases not matched to a gene; V was cut back by 6 bases and J by 5 bases. Germline values: CDR1 MNHEY, CDR2 SVGAGI. The CDR3 region is CASSLTGGVGTEAFF. The CDR3 DNA reads TGTGCCAGCAGCCTTACAGGGGGTGTAGGTACTGAAGCTTTCTTT.

This rearrangement joins TRBV7-2 to TRBJ2-6; no clear D gene. CDR3 length: 16 residues. V lost 1 base, J lost 0 bases, and 7 bases lay in between. CDR1 is SGHTA and CDR2 is FQGNSA in the germline V gene. CDR3 in amino acids: CASSLGLLSGANVLTF. CDR3 bases: TGTGCCAGCAGCTTAGGGCTCCTCTCTGGGGCCAACGTCCTGACTTTC.

The chain combines TRBV7-2 with TRBJ1-3, with D possibly matching TRBD1 (5 bases). V lost 5 bases and J 2 bases, leaving 10 bases between the germline ends. The CDR3 spans 14 residues. Germline CDR1 is SGHTA and CDR2 is FQGNSA. CDR3: CASSRGEAGNTIYF. The CDR3 nucleotides are TGTGCCAGCAGCAGAGGGGAGGCTGGAAACACCATATATTTT.